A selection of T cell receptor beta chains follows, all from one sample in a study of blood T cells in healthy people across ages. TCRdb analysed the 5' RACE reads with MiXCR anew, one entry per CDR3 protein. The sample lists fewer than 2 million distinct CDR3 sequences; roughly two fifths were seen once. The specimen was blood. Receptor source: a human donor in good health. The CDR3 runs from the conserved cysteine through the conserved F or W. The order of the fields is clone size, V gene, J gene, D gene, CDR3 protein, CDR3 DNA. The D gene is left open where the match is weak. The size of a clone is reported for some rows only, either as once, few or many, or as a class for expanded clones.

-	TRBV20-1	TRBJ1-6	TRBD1	CSARVDRENSPLHF	TGCAGTGCTAGAGTCGACAGGGAGAATTCACCCCTCCACTTT
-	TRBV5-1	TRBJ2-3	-	CASSLADTGTDTQYF	TGCGCCAGCAGCTTGGCGGACACCGGCACAGATACGCAGTATTTT
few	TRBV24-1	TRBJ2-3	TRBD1	CATSVRTGTQYF	TGTGCCACCAGTGTCCGGACAGGGACGCAGTATTTT
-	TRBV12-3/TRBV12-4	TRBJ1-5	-	CASSLGQAPRPQHF	TGTGCCAGCAGTTTAGGTCAGGCCCCTCGGCCCCAGCATTTT
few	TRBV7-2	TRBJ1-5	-	CASSGRLPGGGNQPQHF	TGTGCCAGCAGCGGCCGACTCCCGGGGGGTGGCAATCAGCCCCAGCATTTT
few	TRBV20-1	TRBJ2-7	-	CSATQKTNHEQYF	TGCAGTGCTACTCAGAAAACGAACCACGAGCAGTACTTC
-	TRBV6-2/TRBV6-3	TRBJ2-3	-	CASSYLVGADTQYF	TGTGCCAGCAGTTACCTGGTGGGGGCAGATACGCAGTATTTT
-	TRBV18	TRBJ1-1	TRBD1	CASSPFPGQSNTEAFF	TGTGCCAGCTCACCATTCCCGGGACAGTCGAACACTGAAGCTTTCTTT
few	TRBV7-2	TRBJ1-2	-	CASSLGGRINYGYTF	TGTGCCAGCAGCTTAGGGGGGAGGATTAACTATGGCTACACCTTC
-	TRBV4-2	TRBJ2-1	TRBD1	CASSQGPGQGSHEQFF	TGTGCCAGCAGCCAAGGCCCGGGACAGGGCTCACATGAGCAGTTCTTC
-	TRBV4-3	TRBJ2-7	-	CAGSQASHGSYEQYF	TGCGCCGGCAGCCAAGCATCACACGGTTCCTACGAGCAGTACTTC
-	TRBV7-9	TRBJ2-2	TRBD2	CASRGTNANTGELFF	TGTGCCAGCCGTGGGACTAACGCGAACACCGGGGAGCTGTTTTTT
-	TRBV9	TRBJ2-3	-	CASSPRTRSTDTQYF	TGTGCCAGCAGCCCCCGGACTCGAAGCACAGATACGCAGTATTTT
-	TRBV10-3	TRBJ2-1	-	CAISEGAGIPSYEQFF	TGTGCCATCAGCGAAGGGGCGGGAATCCCGTCCTACGAGCAGTTCTTC
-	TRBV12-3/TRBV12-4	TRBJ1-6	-	CASSLDPVALHF	TGTGCCAGCAGCCTAGACCCCGTGGCCCTCCACTTT
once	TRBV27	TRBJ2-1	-	CASSFITGKYNEQFF	TGTGCCAGCAGTTTTATAACGGGGAAGTACAATGAGCAGTTCTTC
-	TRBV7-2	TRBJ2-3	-	CASSLSQGLADTQYF	TGTGCCAGCAGCTTAAGTCAGGGGTTGGCAGATACGCAGTATTTT
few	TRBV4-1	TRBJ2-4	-	CASSPVGAKNIQYF	TGCGCCAGCAGCCCTGTAGGAGCCAAAAACATTCAGTACTTC
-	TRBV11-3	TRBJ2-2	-	CASSAARANTGELFF	TGTGCCAGCAGTGCGGCCAGGGCGAACACCGGGGAGCTGTTTTTT
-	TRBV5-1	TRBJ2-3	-	CASGLGEARDTQYF	TGCGCCAGCGGCTTGGGTGAGGCCCGGGATACGCAGTATTTT
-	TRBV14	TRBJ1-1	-	CASSQGNREMNTEAFF	TGTGCCAGCAGCCAAGGGAACAGGGAGATGAACACTGAAGCTTTCTTT
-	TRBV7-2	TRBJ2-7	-	CASSLRSGGSLYEQYF	TGTGCCAGCAGCCTACGCTCGGGCGGCAGTCTCTACGAGCAGTACTTC
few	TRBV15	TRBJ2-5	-	CATSYRTQETQYF	TGTGCCACCAGCTACCGGACTCAAGAGACCCAGTACTTC
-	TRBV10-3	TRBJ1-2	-	CAIRPGTEDYTF	TGTGCCATCAGACCCGGGACGGAGGACTACACCTTC
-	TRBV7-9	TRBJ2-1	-	CASSLVKSSEQFF	TGTGCCAGCAGCTTAGTGAAGAGCAGTGAGCAGTTCTTC
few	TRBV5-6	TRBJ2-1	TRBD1	CASSLRGLYDNEQFF	TGTGCCAGCAGCTTAAGGGGGCTTTATGACAATGAGCAGTTCTTC
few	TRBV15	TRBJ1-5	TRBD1	CATNNRDRGPDQPQHF	TGTGCCACCAACAACCGGGACAGGGGACCGGATCAGCCCCAGCATTTT
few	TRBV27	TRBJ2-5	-	CASSLSGPWETQYF	TGTGCCAGCAGTTTATCAGGGCCCTGGGAGACCCAGTACTTC
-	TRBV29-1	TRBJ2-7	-	CSAGAIHEQYF	TGCAGCGCCGGGGCTATCCACGAGCAGTACTTC
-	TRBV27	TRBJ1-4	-	CASSLGGLANEKLFF	TGTGCCAGCAGTTTGGGGGGGCTGGCTAATGAAAAACTGTTTTTT
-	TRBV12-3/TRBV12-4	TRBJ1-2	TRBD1	CASRSTGEISNGYTF	TGTGCCAGCAGGAGTACAGGGGAAATCTCCAATGGCTACACCTTC
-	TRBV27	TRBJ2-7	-	CASSSLVYGSYEQYF	TGTGCCAGCAGTTCACTAGTTTACGGGTCCTACGAGCAGTACTTC
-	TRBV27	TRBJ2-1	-	CASSLEGSPNEQFF	TGTGCCAGCAGTTTGGAGGGCTCACCTAATGAGCAGTTCTTC
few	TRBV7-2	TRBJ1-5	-	CASSLALNNQPQHF	TGTGCCAGCAGCTTAGCGCTGAACAATCAGCCCCAGCATTTT
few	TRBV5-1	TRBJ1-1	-	CASSLTGSRTEAFF	TGCGCCAGCAGCTTAACTGGGTCTCGCACTGAAGCTTTCTTT
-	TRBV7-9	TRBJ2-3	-	CASSSPGTLQETQYF	TGTGCCAGCAGCTCCCCCGGGACATTACAAGAGACCCAGTATTTT
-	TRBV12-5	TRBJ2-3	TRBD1	CASGTLDRVGDTQYF	TGTGCTAGTGGAACCCTCGACAGGGTCGGAGATACGCAGTATTTT
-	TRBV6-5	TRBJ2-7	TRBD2	CGVGSGAYEQYF	TGTGGGGTCGGGAGCGGGGCTTACGAGCAGTACTTC
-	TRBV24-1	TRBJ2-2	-	CATSDNGPNTGELFF	TGTGCCACCAGTGATAATGGCCCCAACACCGGGGAGCTGTTTTTT
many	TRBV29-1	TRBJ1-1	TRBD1	CSVSLQGPRAEAFF	TGCAGCGTCTCGCTACAGGGGCCTAGGGCTGAAGCTTTCTTT
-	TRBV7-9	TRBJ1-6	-	CASSIRGRDNSPLHF	TGTGCCAGCAGCATCAGGGGACGGGATAATTCACCCCTCCACTTT